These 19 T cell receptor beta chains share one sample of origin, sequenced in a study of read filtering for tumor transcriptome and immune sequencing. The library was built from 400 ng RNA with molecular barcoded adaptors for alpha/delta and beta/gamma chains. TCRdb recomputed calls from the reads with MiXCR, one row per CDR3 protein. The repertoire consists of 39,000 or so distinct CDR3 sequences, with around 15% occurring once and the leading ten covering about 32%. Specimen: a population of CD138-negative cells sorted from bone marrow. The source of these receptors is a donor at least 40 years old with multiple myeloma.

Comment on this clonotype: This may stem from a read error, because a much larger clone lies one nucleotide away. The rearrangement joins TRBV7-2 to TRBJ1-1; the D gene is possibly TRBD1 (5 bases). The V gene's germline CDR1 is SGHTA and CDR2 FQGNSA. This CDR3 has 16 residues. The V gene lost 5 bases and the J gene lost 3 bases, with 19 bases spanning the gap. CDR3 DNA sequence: TGTGCCAGCAGCCCCTACAGTGGGGCTGGGTACACTGAAGCTTTCTTT. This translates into CASSPYSGAGYTEAFF.

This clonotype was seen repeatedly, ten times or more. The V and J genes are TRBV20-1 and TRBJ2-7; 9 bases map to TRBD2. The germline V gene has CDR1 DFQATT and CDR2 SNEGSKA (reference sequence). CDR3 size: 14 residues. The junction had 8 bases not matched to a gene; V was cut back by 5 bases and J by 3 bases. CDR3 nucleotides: TGCAGTGCTTCTCGGACTAGCGATGACTACGAGCAGTACTTC. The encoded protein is CSASRTSDDYEQYF.

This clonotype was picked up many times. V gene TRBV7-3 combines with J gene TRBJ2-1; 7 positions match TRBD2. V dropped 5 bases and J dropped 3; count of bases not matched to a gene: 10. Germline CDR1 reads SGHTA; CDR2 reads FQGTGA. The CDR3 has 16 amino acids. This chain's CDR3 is CASSRTPGLNYNEQFF. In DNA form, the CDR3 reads TGTGCCAGCAGCCGCACACCGGGACTAAACTACAATGAGCAGTTCTTC.

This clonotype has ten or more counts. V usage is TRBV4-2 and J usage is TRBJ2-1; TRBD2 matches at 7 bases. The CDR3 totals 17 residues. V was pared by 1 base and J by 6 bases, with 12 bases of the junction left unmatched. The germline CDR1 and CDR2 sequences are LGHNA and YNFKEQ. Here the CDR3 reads CASSQVGLGLVSNEQFF. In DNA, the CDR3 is TGTGCCAGCAGCCAAGTCGGGCTTGGACTAGTGAGCAATGAGCAGTTCTTC.

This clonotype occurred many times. CDR3 residues: CASSLIGGEQYF. Written as DNA, the CDR3 is TGTGCCAGCAGCTTAATCGGCGGCGAGCAGTACTTC. The genes are TRBV7-9 and TRBJ2-7, with D unclear. The V and J ends lost 2 bases and 6 bases respectively, with 8 bases between them. CDR1 SEHNR and CDR2 FQNEAQ come from the germline V gene (reference sequence). This CDR3 is built from 12 residues.

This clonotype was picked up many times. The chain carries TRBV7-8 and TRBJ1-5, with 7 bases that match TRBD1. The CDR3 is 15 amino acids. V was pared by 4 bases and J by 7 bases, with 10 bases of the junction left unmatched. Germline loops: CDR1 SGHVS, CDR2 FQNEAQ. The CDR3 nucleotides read TGTGCCAGCAGCTCAGCTGACAGGGTGGGACAGCCCCAGCATTTT. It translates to CASSSADRVGQPQHF.

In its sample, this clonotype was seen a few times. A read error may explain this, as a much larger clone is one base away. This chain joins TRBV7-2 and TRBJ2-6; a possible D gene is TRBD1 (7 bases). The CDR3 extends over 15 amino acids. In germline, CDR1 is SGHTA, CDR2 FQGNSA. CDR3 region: CASSSQGRGASVLTF. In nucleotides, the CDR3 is TGTGCCAGCAGCTCACAGGGGCGCGGGGCCAGCGTCCTGACTTTC.

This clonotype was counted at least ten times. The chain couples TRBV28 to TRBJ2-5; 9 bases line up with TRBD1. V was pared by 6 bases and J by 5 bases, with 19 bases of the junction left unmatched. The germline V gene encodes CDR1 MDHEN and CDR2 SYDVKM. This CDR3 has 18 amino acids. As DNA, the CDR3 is TGTGCCAGCAGATGGGGACAGGGAGGTATTGGTTGGCTGGAGACCCAGTACTTC. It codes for CASRWGQGGIGWLETQYF.

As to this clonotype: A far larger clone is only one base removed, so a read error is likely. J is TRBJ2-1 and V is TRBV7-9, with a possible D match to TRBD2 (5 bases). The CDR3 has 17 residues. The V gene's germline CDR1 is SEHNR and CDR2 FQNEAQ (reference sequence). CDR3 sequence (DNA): TGTGCCAGCAGCTTAGAAGGGCTGGGGAGCTCCTACAATGGGCAGTTCTTC. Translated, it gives CASSLEGLGSSYNGQFF.

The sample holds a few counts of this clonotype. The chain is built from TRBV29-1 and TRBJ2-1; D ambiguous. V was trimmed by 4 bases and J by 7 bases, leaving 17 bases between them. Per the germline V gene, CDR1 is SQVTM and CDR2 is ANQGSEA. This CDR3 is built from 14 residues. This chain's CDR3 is CSVASSAILNEQFF. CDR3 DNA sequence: TGCAGCGTTGCCAGTTCGGCGATCTTGAATGAGCAGTTCTTC.

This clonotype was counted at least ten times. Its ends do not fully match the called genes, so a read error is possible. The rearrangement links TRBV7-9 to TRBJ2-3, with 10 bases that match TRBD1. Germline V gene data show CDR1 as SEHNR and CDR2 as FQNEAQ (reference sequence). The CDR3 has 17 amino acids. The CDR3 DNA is TGTGCCAGCAGACACCGGGACAGGGGACCGAGCACAGATACGCAGTACTTT. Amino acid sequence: CASRHRDRGPSTDTQYF.

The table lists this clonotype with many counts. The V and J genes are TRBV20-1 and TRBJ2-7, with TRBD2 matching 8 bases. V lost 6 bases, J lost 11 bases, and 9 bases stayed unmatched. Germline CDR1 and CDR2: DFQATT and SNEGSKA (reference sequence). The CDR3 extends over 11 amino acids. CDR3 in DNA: TGCAGTGCCTGGTCCTCGGGAGGGGAGTACTTC. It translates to CSAWSSGGEYF.

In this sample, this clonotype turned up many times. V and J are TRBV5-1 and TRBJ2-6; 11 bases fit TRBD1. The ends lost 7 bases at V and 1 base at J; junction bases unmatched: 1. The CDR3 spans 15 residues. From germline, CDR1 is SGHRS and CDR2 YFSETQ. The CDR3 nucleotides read TGCGCCAGCGGACAGGGGGCTTCTGGGGCCAACGTCCTGACTTTC. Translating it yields CASGQGASGANVLTF.

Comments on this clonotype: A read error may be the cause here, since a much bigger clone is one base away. The CDR3 nucleotides are TGCACCAGCGGCCGTGGGACAGGGGGCGTTGAGACCCAGTACTTC. It translates to CTSGRGTGGVETQYF. This rearrangement joins TRBV5-1 to TRBJ2-5; 12 bases line up with TRBD1. The CDR3 spans 15 residues. CDR1 is SGHRS, CDR2 YFSETQ, per germline. The variable domain in full, with the rest retrieved from reference TRBV5-1 and TRBJ2-5, is KAGVTQTPRYLIKTRGQQVTLSCSPISGHRSVSWYQQTPGQGLQFLFEYFSETQRNKGNFPGRFSGRQFSNSRSEMNVSTLELGDSALYLCTSGRGTGGVETQYFGPGTRLLVL.

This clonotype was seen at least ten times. In nucleotides, the CDR3 is TGTGCCAGCAAAGGGGAGAATCAGCCCCAGCATTTT. It specifies CASKGENQPQHF. This chain links TRBV2 with TRBJ1-5; TRBD1 might be the D (5 bases). Germline assignment: CDR1 SNHLY and CDR2 FYNNEI. The V gene lost 7 bases and the J gene lost 4 bases, with 8 bases spanning the gap. The CDR3 spans 12 residues.

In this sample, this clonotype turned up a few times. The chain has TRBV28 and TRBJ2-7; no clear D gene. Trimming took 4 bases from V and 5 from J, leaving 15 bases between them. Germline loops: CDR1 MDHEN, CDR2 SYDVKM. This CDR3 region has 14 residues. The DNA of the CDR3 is TGTGCCAGCAGTTCGTCGGGTCTCGAGGACGAGCAGTACTTC. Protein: CASSSSGLEDEQYF.

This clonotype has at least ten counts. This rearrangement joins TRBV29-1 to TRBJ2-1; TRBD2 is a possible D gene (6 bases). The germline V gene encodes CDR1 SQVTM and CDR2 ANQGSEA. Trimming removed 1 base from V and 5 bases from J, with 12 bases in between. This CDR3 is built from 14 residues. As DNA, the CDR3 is TGCAGCGTTGAAGTCGGGAGAATAAACAATGAGCAGTTCTTC. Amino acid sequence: CSVEVGRINNEQFF.

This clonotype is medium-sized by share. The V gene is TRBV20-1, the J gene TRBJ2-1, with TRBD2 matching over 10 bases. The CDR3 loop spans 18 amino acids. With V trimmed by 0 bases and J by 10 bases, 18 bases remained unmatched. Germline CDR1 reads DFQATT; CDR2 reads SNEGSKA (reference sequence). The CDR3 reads CSARDPTMTSGPAAEQFF. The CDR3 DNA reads TGCAGTGCTAGAGATCCCACTATGACTAGCGGGCCGGCTGCGGAGCAGTTCTTC.

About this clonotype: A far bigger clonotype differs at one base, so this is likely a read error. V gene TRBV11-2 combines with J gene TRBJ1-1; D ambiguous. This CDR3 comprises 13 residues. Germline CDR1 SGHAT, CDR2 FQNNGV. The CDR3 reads CARSPTGSPEAFF. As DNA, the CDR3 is TGTGCCCGCAGCCCCACTGGCAGCCCTGAAGCTTTCTTT.